The 24 T cell receptor beta chains below come from one sample, sequenced in a study of T cell changes during pregnancy in multiple sclerosis. Sequenced by immunoSEQ multiplex PCR; TCRdb stores in-frame clones only, minus some. The sample lists 65,000 to 90,000 clones; roughly 89% were seen once. The sequenced sample was peripheral blood, obtained in the second trimester of pregnancy. All receptors come from a female donor with multiple sclerosis, enrolled in a pregnancy study.

This rearrangement joins TRBV7-2 to TRBJ2-2, with 8 bases aligning to TRBD2. Germline CDR1 reads SGHTA; CDR2 reads FQGNSA. V shed 1 base, J shed 0 bases, and the junction held 10 bases outside the gene matches. The CDR3 has 19 residues. This chain's CDR3 is CASSLVLSAGGTNTGELFF. CDR3 DNA sequence: TGTGCCAGCAGCTTAGTACTTTCGGCGGGGGGTACGAACACCGGGGAGCTGTTTTTT.

This clone was seen a single time. The chain recombines TRBV19 with TRBJ2-7; 11 nucleotides match TRBD2. CDR3 length equals 16 residues. Germline lookup yields CDR1 LNHDA and CDR2 SQIVND (reference sequence). With 5 bases clipped from V and 6 bases from J, the junction kept 12 bases outside the gene matches. This chain's CDR3 is CASSPRTSGSMPEQYF. CDR3 in DNA: TGTGCCAGTAGTCCAAGAACTAGCGGGAGTATGCCCGAGCAGTACTTC.

V gene TRBV11-2 combines with J gene TRBJ1-1; no clear D. The CDR3 length is 15 residues. Germline V gene data show CDR1 as SGHAT and CDR2 as FQNNGV. V was trimmed by 5 bases and J by 0 bases, leaving 13 bases between them. For the CDR3, the DNA is TGTGCCAGCAGCCGAACCGGGTCATTGAACACTGAAGCTTTCTTT. This codes for CASSRTGSLNTEAFF.

This sequence joins TRBV6-6 and TRBJ2-5, with a tentative D call TRBD2 (5 bases). The V end lost 0 bases, the J end lost 13 bases, and 15 bases lay between the germline ends. The CDR3 is 13 amino acids. Germline V gene data show CDR1 as MNHNY and CDR2 as SVGAGI (reference sequence). This CDR3 is CASSYSGRDPGYF. The CDR3 nucleotides read TGTGCCAGCAGTTACTCGGGGAGAGACCCTGGGTACTTC.

This rearrangement joins TRBV11-3 to TRBJ2-7, with D tentatively TRBD1 (6 bases). Germline V gene lookup returns CDR1 SGHNT and CDR2 YENEEA. The ends were cut back, 5 bases at V and 3 bases at J, with 20 bases in the middle. CDR3 size: 16 residues. CDR3 residues: CASSHSGTQGLYEQYF. CDR3 nucleotide sequence: TGTGCCAGCAGCCACTCTGGGACGCAGGGGCTCTACGAGCAGTACTTC.

The chain combines TRBV19 with TRBJ1-1; 7 bases line up with TRBD1. Germline V gene data show CDR1 as LNHDA and CDR2 as SQIVND (reference sequence). Germline trimming cut 2 bases from V and 3 bases from J; bases unmatched to any gene: 21. The CDR3 length is 20 residues. DNA for the CDR3: TGTGCCAGTAGTATAAATCCCGACAGGGTCGCGCTGGCTCCCCACACTGAAGCTTTCTTT. Translating it yields CASSINPDRVALAPHTEAFF.

The chain carries TRBV2 and TRBJ2-1; weak D call: TRBD2 (5 bases). V shed 7 bases and J shed 13 bases, with 20 bases lying between them. CDR3 length equals 13 residues. Per germline, CDR1 SNHLY and CDR2 FYNNEI. In DNA form, the CDR3 reads TGTGCCAGCATCCCTGGTAGGGAGTTATTCCAGTTCTTC. Translated, it gives CASIPGRELFQFF.

This clone has just a few counts. J is TRBJ2-1 and V is TRBV12-5, with TRBD2 matching over 11 bases. The V and J ends lost 1 base and 3 bases, in that order; junction bases with no gene match: 8. Germline loops: CDR1 LGHNT, CDR2 FRNRAP. The CDR3 loop spans 18 amino acids. CDR3 sequence: CASGLATSGRGGYNEQFF. CDR3 nucleotide sequence: TGTGCTAGTGGTTTGGCCACTAGCGGGAGAGGGGGCTACAATGAGCAGTTCTTC.

This chain uses TRBV7-7 with TRBJ2-7; the D is unclear. CDR1 is SSHAT, CDR2 FNYEAQ, per germline (reference sequence). V was shortened by 0 bases and J by 4 bases, with 7 bases between the two germline ends. The CDR3 runs to 13 residues. DNA for the CDR3: TGTGCCAGCAGCTTAGCCGCAGGTTACGAGCAGTACTTC. This encodes CASSLAAGYEQYF.

This chain links TRBV5-1 with TRBJ2-3, with 9 bases matching TRBD2. This CDR3 has 15 amino acids. Germline-derived CDR1 and CDR2 are SGHRS and YFSETQ. V lost 1 base to trimming and J lost 4 bases; unmatched junction nucleotides: 4. The CDR3 DNA reads TGCGCCAGCAGCTTGTTGGGACTAGCCGCAGATACGCAGTATTTT. Protein: CASSLLGLAADTQYF. The variable domain in full, completed from reference TRBV5-1 and TRBJ2-3, reads KAGVTQTPRYLIKTRGQQVTLSCSPISGHRSVSWYQQTPGQGLQFLFEYFSETQRNKGNFPGRFSGRQFSNSRSEMNVSTLELGDSALYLCASSLLGLAADTQYFGPGTRLTVL.

The chain carries TRBV5-1 and TRBJ2-5, with D maybe TRBD1 (6 bases). This CDR3 has 14 amino acids. The germline V and J ends were trimmed by 5 bases and 5 bases, with 16 bases remaining between them. Germline lookup yields CDR1 SGHRS and CDR2 YFSETQ. The CDR3 sequence: CASRMGATEETQYF. The CDR3 coding sequence is TGCGCCAGCAGGATGGGGGCCACGGAGGAGACCCAGTACTTC.

The rearrangement joins TRBV19 to TRBJ2-1, with TRBD2 matching over 11 bases. The CDR3 consists of 19 residues. V dropped 3 bases and J dropped 7; count of bases not matched to a gene: 17. CDR1 LNHDA and CDR2 SQIVND come from the germline V gene (reference sequence). The CDR3 DNA reads TGTGCCAGTAGTATCCGCCGCGCGCTACTAGCGGGAGCATATAATGAGCAGTTCTTC. It encodes CASSIRRALLAGAYNEQFF. Full variable domain (missing parts from reference TRBV19 and TRBJ2-1): DGGITQSPKYLFRKEGQNVTLSCEQNLNHDAMYWYRQDPGQGLRLIYYSQIVNDFQKGDIAEGYSVSREKKESFPLTVTSAQKNPTAFYLCASSIRRALLAGAYNEQFFGPGTRLTVL.

The chain recombines TRBV18 with TRBJ1-5; D is ambiguous. The V end was cut by 1 base, the J end by 12 bases, with 10 bases between. The CDR3 extends over 12 amino acids. Looked up from germline, CDR1 is KGHSH and CDR2 is LQKENI. The CDR3 nucleotides read TGTGCCAGCTCACCACAGGGAGGGCGCCAGCATTTT. Translated: CASSPQGGRQHF.

The rearrangement uses TRBV10-3 and TRBJ2-7; 8 bases fit TRBD2. Germline CDR1 is ENHRY and CDR2 is SYGVKD. The length of the CDR3 is 14 residues. V trimming: 2 bases; J trimming: 2 bases; junction bases outside the gene matches: 2. Here the CDR3 reads CAISETSGAYEQYF. The DNA of the CDR3 is TGTGCCATCAGTGAGACTAGCGGAGCCTACGAGCAGTACTTC.

The chain uses TRBV29-1 and TRBJ2-5; D is unresolved. Germline V CDR1 and CDR2: SQVTM, ANQGSEA. The CDR3 extends over 15 amino acids. The CDR3 region is CVGVADLRLQETQYF. The CDR3 nucleotides are TGCGTAGGTGTCGCCGATTTACGACTCCAAGAGACCCAGTACTTC.

Here the CDR3 reads CASSQLATQYF. DNA of the CDR3: TGCGCCAGCAGCCAATTAGCGACGCAGTATTTT. The rearrangement links TRBV4-1 to TRBJ2-3; possibly TRBD2 for D (5 bases). Germline V lookup: CDR1 MGHRA, CDR2 YSYEKL. V lost 2 bases, J lost 9 bases, and 6 bases lay in between. This CDR3 has 11 amino acids.

V gene TRBV14 combines with J gene TRBJ2-3; 7 bases agree with TRBD2. Germline V gene data show CDR1 as SGHDN and CDR2 as FVKESK. J gave up 0 bases and V 3 bases, and 6 bases lay outside the gene matches. The CDR3 is made up of 16 amino acids. CDR3 residues: CASSHILAISTDTQYF. CDR3 nucleotides: TGTGCCAGCAGCCACATACTAGCGATAAGCACAGATACGCAGTATTTT.

This chain uses TRBV20-1 with TRBJ1-6, with D unresolved. CDR1 and CDR2 from the germline V gene are DFQATT and SNEGSKA (reference sequence). The CDR3 spans 11 residues. V shed 5 bases and J shed 9 bases, with 8 bases lying between them. The CDR3 nucleotides are TGCAGTGCTCCGCTCGGTTCACCCCTCCACTTT. Translated: CSAPLGSPLHF.

The chain links TRBV9 to TRBJ2-2; 13 bases align to TRBD2. CDR3 size: 18 residues. CDR1 and CDR2 (germline): SGDLS, YYNGEE. After removal of 4 bases from V and 5 bases from J, the junction contained 11 bases not matched to a gene. The CDR3 protein is CASSSRLAGGRGTGELFF. The CDR3 DNA reads as TGTGCCAGCAGCTCTCGACTAGCGGGGGGAAGGGGAACCGGGGAGCTGTTTTTT.

The chain uses TRBV7-3 and TRBJ2-7; 9 positions agree with TRBD2. From germline, CDR1 is SGHTA and CDR2 FQGTGA. The V and J ends lost 2 bases and 2 bases, in that order; junction bases with no gene match: 4. The CDR3 has 15 amino acids. The CDR3 reads CASSLVASGTYEQYF. The CDR3 nucleotides are TGTGCCAGCAGCTTAGTTGCTAGCGGGACCTACGAGCAGTACTTC.

The V call is TRBV5-5, the J call TRBJ1-2; 7 bases are a match to TRBD1. V was clipped by 4 bases and J by 6 bases; unmatched bases: 9. The CDR3 totals 14 residues. The germline CDR1 and CDR2 sequences are SGHKS and YYEKEE (reference sequence). The CDR3 DNA reads TGTGCCAGCAGCACTGCGGGACAGCCGCATGGCTACACCTTC. Protein product: CASSTAGQPHGYTF. The whole variable domain, remainder taken from reference TRBV5-5 and TRBJ1-2, is DAGVTQSPTHLIKTRGQQVTLRCSPISGHKSVSWYQQVLGQGPQFIFQYYEKEERGRGNFPDRFSARQFPNYSSELNVNALLLGDSALYLCASSTAGQPHGYTFGSGTRLTVV.

This clone showed up just once. This sequence joins TRBV15 and TRBJ2-3, with TRBD2 matching 7 bases. CDR1 and CDR2 from the germline V gene are LNHNV and YYDKDF (reference sequence). J was trimmed by 2 bases and V by 3 bases; bases with no gene match: 5. This CDR3 region has 15 residues. CDR3 bases: TGTGCCACCAGCAGCGGGGGGATTTACACAGATACGCAGTATTTT. Protein: CATSSGGIYTDTQYF.

The rearrangement joins TRBV11-3 to TRBJ2-3, with D hard to call. The V end lost 3 bases, the J end lost 6 bases, and 7 bases lay between the germline ends. CDR1 and CDR2 (germline): SGHNT, YENEEA. This CDR3 has 12 amino acids. The CDR3 region has the DNA TGTGCCAGCAGCTTTTCCGGGGATACGCAGTATTTT. Protein sequence: CASSFSGDTQYF.

The chain links TRBV2 to TRBJ2-3; D unclear. Germline V gene sequence: CDR1 SNHLY, CDR2 FYNNEI. The CDR3 has 14 residues. V gave up 7 bases and J gave up 0 bases, with 11 bases separating them. The CDR3 DNA sequence: TGTGCCAGCAAAATATCTGTCAGCACAGATACGCAGTATTTT. Protein product: CASKISVSTDTQYF.